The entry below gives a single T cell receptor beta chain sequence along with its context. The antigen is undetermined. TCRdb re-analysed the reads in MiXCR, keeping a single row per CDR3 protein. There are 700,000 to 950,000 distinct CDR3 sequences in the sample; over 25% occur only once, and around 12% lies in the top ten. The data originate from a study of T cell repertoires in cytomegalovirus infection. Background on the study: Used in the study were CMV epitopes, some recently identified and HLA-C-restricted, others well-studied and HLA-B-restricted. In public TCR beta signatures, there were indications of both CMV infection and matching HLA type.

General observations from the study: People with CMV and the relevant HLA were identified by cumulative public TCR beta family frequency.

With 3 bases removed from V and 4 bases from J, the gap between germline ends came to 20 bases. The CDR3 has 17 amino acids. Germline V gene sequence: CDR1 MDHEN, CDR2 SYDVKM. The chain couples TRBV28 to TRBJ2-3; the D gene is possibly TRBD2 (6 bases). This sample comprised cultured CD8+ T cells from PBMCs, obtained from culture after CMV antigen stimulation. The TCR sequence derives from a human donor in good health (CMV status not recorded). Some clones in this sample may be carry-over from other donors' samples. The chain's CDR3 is CASSFGLKTSGPDTQYF. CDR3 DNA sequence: TGTGCCAGCAGTTTTGGGTTGAAGACCAGCGGGCCAGATACGCAGTATTTT.